These 10 T cell receptor beta chains were all obtained from the same sample, sequenced in a study of vaccination and CD4 T cells after COVID-19. Their antigens remain unidentified. The Oncomine TCR Beta short-read assay generated sequence data from the DNA of cultured CD4+ T cells. MiXCR, run by TCRdb on the PCR reads, gives a single entry per CDR3 protein. Of approximately 19,000 distinct CDR3 sequences in the sample, around 48% were seen once. Stated treatment: approximately 9-day PBMC culture with coronavirus spike peptide pools or control peptides (ViraFEST assay). Sequenced material: CD4+ T cells from blood, cultured in vitro, taken after SARS-CoV-2 vaccination. Source of these receptors: a human donor who had recovered from COVID-19.

In its sample, this clonotype was seen a few times. CDR3 region: CASSLDRTSGYTF. In DNA form, the CDR3 reads TGTGCCAGCAGCTTGGACAGAACGAGTGGCTACACCTTC. The chain uses TRBV7-2 and TRBJ1-2; possibly TRBD1 for D (6 bases). Germline-derived CDR1 and CDR2 are SGHTA and FQGNSA. CDR3 length: 13 amino acids. Between the trimmed V and J ends, which lost 3 bases and 7 bases, there was a span of 12 bases.

The chain has TRBV7-2 and TRBJ2-5; D is ambiguous. V lost 4 bases and J lost 0, with 3 bases in between. The CDR3 is 12 residues long. Germline-derived CDR1 and CDR2 are SGHTA and FQGNSA. CDR3: CASSSYQETQYF. DNA of the CDR3: TGTGCCAGCAGCTCGTACCAAGAGACCCAGTACTTC.

V usage is TRBV7-6 and J usage is TRBJ2-7; D is possibly TRBD1 or TRBD2 (5 bases each). The length of the CDR3 is 13 residues. Germline CDR1 and CDR2: SGHVS and FNYEAQ. The V end was cut by 3 bases, the J end by 6 bases, with 12 bases between. This CDR3 is CASSFGTQGEQYF. DNA of the CDR3: TGTGCCAGCAGCTTTGGGACCCAAGGCGAGCAGTACTTC. The full variable domain, its missing parts supplied by reference TRBV7-6 and TRBJ2-7, is GAGVSQSPRYKVTKRGQDVALRCDPISGHVSLYWYRQALGQGPEFLTYFNYEAQQDKSGLPNDRFSAERPEGSISTLTIQRTEQRDSAMYRCASSFGTQGEQYFGPGTRLTVT.

This clonotype was found a few times. V is TRBV28 and J is TRBJ1-2; no clear D gene. Trimming took 0 bases from V and 7 from J, leaving 3 bases between them. The CDR3 totals 11 residues. Looked up from germline, CDR1 is MDHEN and CDR2 is SYDVKM. CDR3 sequence (DNA): TGTGCCAGCAGTTTATGGGGTGGCTACACCTTC. Translating it yields CASSLWGGYTF.

This clonotype was seen once. The gene calls are TRBV9 and TRBJ2-5; 8 positions agree with TRBD2. V dropped 4 bases and J dropped 1; count of bases not matched to a gene: 3. CDR1 and CDR2 (germline): SGDLS, YYNGEE. The CDR3 length is 14 residues. Here the CDR3 DNA reads TGTGCCAGCAGCCTTAGCGGGGTCCAAGAGACCCAGTACTTC. Protein: CASSLSGVQETQYF.

The chain joins TRBV5-6 to TRBJ1-2; D may be TRBD1 (5 bases). The CDR3 is made up of 14 amino acids. The ends were cut back, 0 bases at V and 8 bases at J, with 14 bases in the middle. Germline V CDR1 and CDR2: SGHDT, YYEEEE. CDR3 sequence (DNA): TGTGCCAGCAGCTTGGTGGTACAGGCCGCCGGCTACACCTTC. Its translation is CASSLVVQAAGYTF.

The V gene is TRBV27, the J gene TRBJ1-2, with 9 bases matching TRBD1. Trimming cost V 8 bases and J 8 bases; bases outside gene matches: 12. The CDR3 has 14 amino acids. Per germline, CDR1 MNHEY and CDR2 SMNVEV (reference sequence). The CDR3 sequence: CASRTRGTGHGYTF. CDR3 nucleotide sequence: TGTGCCAGCCGTACGCGGGGGACAGGGCACGGCTACACCTTC.

V is TRBV20-1 and J is TRBJ2-7, with 10 bases aligning to TRBD2. The CDR3 is 14 amino acids. Losses at the gene ends were 3 bases for V and 4 bases for J; bases not matched to a gene: 6. The germline V gene encodes CDR1 DFQATT and CDR2 SNEGSKA (reference sequence). As DNA, the CDR3 is TGCAGTGCTAGCTCTGGGACTAGCGATTACGAGCAGTACTTC. Protein: CSASSGTSDYEQYF.

The chain has TRBV7-2 and TRBJ2-1; D is possibly TRBD2 (6 bases). The CDR3 spans 14 residues. Looked up from germline, CDR1 is SGHTA and CDR2 is FQGNSA. Trimming removed 5 bases at V and 2 bases at J, with 10 bases between. The DNA for the CDR3 is TGTGCCAGCAGCCCGGGACTTGCCTACAATGAGCAGTTCTTC. It specifies CASSPGLAYNEQFF.

The gene calls are TRBV19 and TRBJ1-5; 10 nucleotides align to TRBD1. The CDR3 has 14 amino acids. Germline V gives CDR1 LNHDA, CDR2 SQIVND (reference sequence). V lost 5 bases, J lost 7 bases, and 5 bases stayed unmatched. The CDR3 DNA follows: TGTGCCAGTAGTTCAGAGACAGGGGGCCAGCCCCAGCATTTT. Translating gives CASSSETGGQPQHF.